This T cell receptor (beta chain) came from a study of T cell responses to AZD1222 COVID-19 vaccine. Sequenced by immunoSEQ multiplex PCR; TCRdb stores in-frame clones only, minus some. The sample yields 250,000 to 300,000 clones, around 92% seen once. The study pooled second doses at about 4 or about 12 weeks. Findings and limits, study-wide: Across spike, vaccine-associated CD4 TCRs were found, dominant at 160-218 and 743-854. Spike-specific TCR breadth and depth both grew after two AZD1222 doses. None of the repertoires were sampled until the peak T cell response had passed.

This CDR3 is 15 amino acids long. The V end lost 2 bases, the J end lost 2 bases, and 13 bases lay between the germline ends. Per the germline V gene, CDR1 is SGHTA and CDR2 is FQGTGA. Comments on this clone: The antigen is not known.

This TCR was sampled from an adult who received the AZD1222 COVID-19 vaccine. The source was peripheral blood, collected 28 days after the second AZD1222 dose. The chain uses TRBV7-3 and TRBJ2-7; a possible D gene is TRBD1 (5 bases). As DNA, the CDR3 is TGTGCCAGCAGCTTAGGGGCAGGCTCGACCTACGAGCAGTACTTC. Encoded protein: CASSLGAGSTYEQYF.